This TCR beta chain was identified in a study of blood T cell repertoires in COVID-19. At the level of the study: PBMCs, B-cell-depleted T cells, or T cells provided the cDNA or gDNA that made up the material.

This clone was observed once. Using immunoSEQ multiplex PCR, the repertoire was profiled, and TCRdb retains in-frame clones only, with some absent. The data hold a few hundred thousand clones, with about 88% observed a single time. Across about two dozen US areas, participants ranged in age from about 18 to 100 years. Germline loops: CDR1 ENHRY, CDR2 SYGVKD. The CDR3 sequence is 16 residues long. The J segment lost 3 bases and the V segment lost 2 bases, leaving 5 bases of the junction unmatched. Sequencing was performed on PBMCs or T cells enriched from blood (not recorded which). The sequence came from a woman younger than 30 who had been exposed to COVID-19. The chain employs TRBV10-3 and TRBJ2-3; 10 nucleotides line up with TRBD2. The CDR3 region is CAISEASGGRTDTQYF. CDR3 sequence (DNA): TGTGCCATCAGTGAGGCTAGCGGGGGAAGGACAGATACGCAGTATTTT.